These 18 T cell receptor beta chains originate from one sample sequenced in a study of T cells in localized non-small cell lung cancer. Repertoires were generated with immunoSEQ multiplex PCR, while TCRdb's copy carries only in-frame clones and drops some. Among roughly 4,100 clones listed, about 42% were seen once. This sample comprised lung tumor tissue, obtained before any cancer treatment. The source is a woman aged 40 to 75 with stage I lung adenocarcinoma.

By frequency in the sample, this clone is medium-sized. The genes are TRBV11-3 and TRBJ2-7; D is ambiguous. The CDR3 totals 14 residues. V was cut by 3 bases and J by 2 bases, with 11 bases left in between. Germline values: CDR1 SGHNT, CDR2 YENEEA. The CDR3 loop is CASSLGLGTYEQYF. The CDR3 DNA follows: TGTGCCAGCAGCTTGGGTCTGGGTACCTACGAGCAGTACTTC.

This clone was seen a handful of times. The V and J genes are TRBV6-8 and TRBJ2-7, with D maybe TRBD2 (6 bases). The V and J ends lost 5 bases and 4 bases respectively, with 15 bases between them. This CDR3 region has 14 residues. Germline CDR1 reads MNHGY; CDR2 reads SAAAGT. CDR3 in DNA: TGTGCCAGCAGTCGAGAAGCGGAGGGTTACGAGCAGTACTTC. Translating it yields CASSREAEGYEQYF.

This clone turned up a few times. V and J are TRBV6-8 and TRBJ2-4; 8 bases line up with TRBD2. The CDR3 covers 13 residues. Germline V CDR1 and CDR2: MNHGY, SAAAGT. J lost 6 bases, V lost 10 bases, and 8 bases had no gene match. CDR3 residues: CAISPAGGNIQYF. The DNA for the CDR3 is TGTGCCATCAGCCCCGCGGGGGGAAACATTCAGTACTTC.

This clone was counted between two and nine times. The J gene is TRBJ2-5, the V gene TRBV9; 8 positions agree with TRBD1. This CDR3 is built from 15 residues. Trimming at V came to 5 bases and at J to 1 base, leaving 7 bases not matched to a gene. The germline V gene has CDR1 SGDLS and CDR2 YYNGEE. The CDR3 here is CASSARDRGQETQYF. The CDR3 region has the DNA TGTGCCAGCAGTGCACGCGACAGGGGCCAAGAGACCCAGTACTTC.

This clone is medium-sized. This rearrangement joins TRBV11-3 to TRBJ2-2, with D possibly TRBD2 on 6 matching bases. CDR3 length: 14 amino acids. From germline, CDR1 is SGHNT and CDR2 YENEEA. Trimming shortened V by 5 bases and J by 0 bases, and 7 bases separated the two germline ends. The CDR3 reads CASSRLANTGELFF. In DNA form, the CDR3 reads TGTGCCAGCAGCCGACTAGCGAACACCGGGGAGCTGTTTTTT. Supplemented by reference TRBV11-3 and TRBJ2-2, the full variable domain reads EAGVVQSPRYKIIEKKQPVAFWCNPISGHNTLYWYLQNLGQGPELLIRYENEEAVDDSQLPKDRFSAERLKGVDSTLKIQPAELGDSAVYLCASSRLANTGELFFGEGSRLTVL.

This clone was counted a few times. This chain connects TRBV10-3 to TRBJ2-2, with 11 positions matching TRBD2. Losses at the gene ends were 3 bases for V and 7 bases for J; bases not matched to a gene: 4. The CDR3 runs to 15 residues. CDR1 is ENHRY and CDR2 is SYGVKD in the germline V gene. The CDR3 sequence is CAISDTSGSGGELFF. The CDR3 DNA follows: TGTGCCATCAGTGACACTAGCGGGAGTGGCGGGGAGCTGTTTTTT.

The chain combines TRBV7-2 with TRBJ1-2; a weak D match, TRBD1 (5 bases). The CDR3 extends over 13 amino acids. Germline values: CDR1 SGHTA, CDR2 FQGNSA. V lost 11 bases to trimming and J lost 4 bases, with 17 bases between them. CDR3 residues: CALESGRGYGYTF. The CDR3 DNA is TGTGCCCTGGAGTCGGGGCGGGGCTATGGCTACACCTTC.

This chain connects TRBV28 to TRBJ2-7; TRBD1 agrees at 9 bases. The CDR3 extends over 14 amino acids. The germline CDR1 and CDR2 sequences are MDHEN and SYDVKM. Losses at the gene ends were 5 bases for V and 7 bases for J; bases not matched to a gene: 9. Here the CDR3 DNA reads TGTGCCAGCAGTCTCTCACAGGGGGCGCGGGAGCAGTACTTC. This gives the protein CASSLSQGAREQYF.

The CDR3, as DNA: TGTGCCAGTAGTATAGACCACGTAACCGGGACTAGCGGTACTGAGCAGTTCTTC. Its translation: CASSIDHVTGTSGTEQFF. The chain employs TRBV19 and TRBJ2-1; 11 bases match TRBD2. There are 18 residues in the CDR3. Germline V gene data show CDR1 as LNHDA and CDR2 as SQIVND (reference sequence). Trimming took 0 bases from V and 9 from J; bases not matched to a gene: 13.

The V and J genes are TRBV6-9 and TRBJ1-5; tentatively, D is TRBD1 (6 bases). Trimming took off 7 bases at V and 6 bases at J, with 19 bases between the two ends. CDR1 and CDR2 (germline): MNHGY, SVAAGI. The CDR3 is 15 residues long. The CDR3 DNA reads TGTGCCAGCAACCCGACATTCAGGGGACGTCAGCCCCAGCATTTT. This codes for CASNPTFRGRQPQHF.

This clone has just a few counts. The gene calls are TRBV28 and TRBJ2-1; TRBD2 matches at 10 bases. The germline V gene has CDR1 MDHEN and CDR2 SYDVKM. The V segment lost 3 bases and the J segment 4 bases; nucleotides outside the gene matches: 3. The CDR3 extends over 15 amino acids. The chain's CDR3 is CASSFIAGGYNEQFF. CDR3 bases: TGTGCCAGCAGTTTTATAGCGGGGGGATACAATGAGCAGTTCTTC.

This clone was seen more than once but under ten times. The chain couples TRBV19 to TRBJ1-5; D is unresolved. CDR1 LNHDA and CDR2 SQIVND come from the germline V gene (reference sequence). The CDR3 is 15 amino acids. The germline V and J ends were trimmed by 3 bases and 2 bases, with 11 bases remaining between them. In nucleotides, the CDR3 is TGTGCCAGTAGTATGGGAGTGTTGGGCAATCAGCCCCAGCATTTT. Encoded protein: CASSMGVLGNQPQHF. The full variable domain, completed using reference TRBV19 and TRBJ1-5, is DGGITQSPKYLFRKEGQNVTLSCEQNLNHDAMYWYRQDPGQGLRLIYYSQIVNDFQKGDIAEGYSVSREKKESFPLTVTSAQKNPTAFYLCASSMGVLGNQPQHFGDGTRLSIL.

This chain links TRBV18 with TRBJ1-1; 10 bases fit TRBD1. The CDR3 is made up of 15 amino acids. The germline CDR1 and CDR2 sequences are KGHSH and LQKENI. V lost 3 bases and J lost 4; bases outside the gene matches: 5. This CDR3 is CASSPKTGGSTEAFF. Written as DNA, the CDR3 is TGTGCCAGCTCACCCAAGACAGGGGGCAGCACTGAAGCTTTCTTT.

The genes are TRBV11-3 and TRBJ2-7, with TRBD1 matching over 9 bases. Trimming removed 4 bases from V and 4 bases from J; junction bases left unmatched: 5. The CDR3 is 14 residues long. The germline V gene has CDR1 SGHNT and CDR2 YENEEA. CDR3 sequence (DNA): TGTGCCAGCAGCTCAACAGGGGGCAGTTACGAGCAGTACTTC. It encodes CASSSTGGSYEQYF.

By share, this clone counts as medium-sized. The chain combines TRBV9 with TRBJ1-5; D gene ambiguous. Trimming shortened V by 7 bases and J by 3 bases, and 11 bases separated the two germline ends. The germline V gene has CDR1 SGDLS and CDR2 YYNGEE. The CDR3 covers 13 residues. The CDR3 DNA follows: TGTGCCAGCGGCCTGCAAGACAATCAGCCCCAGCATTTT. This codes for CASGLQDNQPQHF.

V and J are TRBV4-1 and TRBJ1-2; a weak D match, TRBD1 (5 bases). The CDR3 extends over 15 amino acids. V was clipped by 5 bases and J by 7 bases, with 20 bases between them. Per the germline V gene, CDR1 is MGHRA and CDR2 is YSYEKL. CDR3 sequence: CASSAGGVWVFGYTF. CDR3 coding DNA: TGCGCCAGCAGCGCCGGGGGGGTGTGGGTCTTTGGCTACACCTTC.

The V gene is TRBV19, the J gene TRBJ2-7; the D gene is possibly TRBD1 (5 bases). Per the germline V gene, CDR1 is LNHDA and CDR2 is SQIVND (reference sequence). With 3 bases removed from V and 2 bases from J, the gap between germline ends came to 11 bases. There are 14 residues in the CDR3. The CDR3 region is CASSIQTEAYEQYF. CDR3 nucleotide sequence: TGTGCCAGTAGTATTCAGACAGAGGCCTACGAGCAGTACTTC.

This chain links TRBV6-8 with TRBJ2-2; D gene unclear. The germline gives CDR1 MNHGY, CDR2 SAAAGT. Trimming pared 3 bases from V and 4 bases from J, leaving 12 bases between. The CDR3 is 15 amino acids. CDR3 loop: CASSYGQVGTGELFF. CDR3 nucleotide sequence: TGTGCCAGCAGTTATGGTCAGGTGGGCACCGGGGAGCTGTTTTTT.